The 12 T cell receptor beta chains below come from one sample, sequenced in a study of beta chain features in type 1 diabetes. cDNA synthesis used the whole RNA isolate, giving expressed TCRB sequences. This table comes from immunoSEQ multiplex PCR, and its TCRdb copy is limited to in-frame clones, with some not included. Of about 290,000 clones listed, roughly 8% were seen once; the top ten hold under 1.3%. The sequencing sample was made of central memory CD4+ T cells from blood. All receptors derive from a woman aged 18-29 years in good health.

This clone was seen more than once but under ten times. The chain is built from TRBV6-6 and TRBJ2-7, with 10 bases matching TRBD1. CDR3 length: 12 amino acids. From germline, CDR1 is MNHNY and CDR2 SVGAGI (reference sequence). V shed 10 bases, J shed 6 bases, and the junction held 6 bases outside the gene matches. The CDR3 region has the DNA TGTGCCACCGCTGGGACAGGGGTCGAGCAGTACGTC. Its protein is CATAGTGVEQYV.

The rearrangement links TRBV27 to TRBJ2-1; D remains unclear. The CDR3 totals 15 residues. The V gene lost 1 base and the J gene lost 9 bases, with 16 bases spanning the gap. The germline CDR1 and CDR2 sequences are MNHEY and SMNVEV (reference sequence). CDR3 sequence reads: CASSLYSSISSEQFF. CDR3 bases: TGTGCCAGCAGTTTATATTCCTCTATAAGTAGTGAGCAGTTCTTC.

This clone was found a few times. V gene TRBV14 combines with J gene TRBJ2-7; D gene unclear. V was clipped by 0 bases and J by 4 bases, with 13 bases between them. The germline V gene has CDR1 SGHDN and CDR2 FVKESK. This CDR3 region has 15 residues. DNA for the CDR3: TGTGCCAGCAGCCAAGACCGGAGCCGAGGATACGAGCAGTACTTC. Protein: CASSQDRSRGYEQYF. Variable domain in full (rest from reference TRBV14 and TRBJ2-7): EAGVTQFPSHSVIEKGQTVTLRCDPISGHDNLYWYRRVMGKEIKFLLHFVKESKQDESGMPNNRFLAERTGGTYSTLKVQPAELEDSGVYFCASSQDRSRGYEQYFGPGTRLTVT.

This clone was seen ten or more times. The chain couples TRBV19 to TRBJ2-1; D ambiguous. CDR3 length: 13 amino acids. Germline V gene data show CDR1 as LNHDA and CDR2 as SQIVND (reference sequence). V lost 2 bases and J 5 bases, leaving 7 bases between the germline ends. CDR3 in DNA: TGTGCCAGTAGTATACCCGGCAACAATGAGCAGTTCTTC. It translates to CASSIPGNNEQFF.

V usage is TRBV29-1 and J usage is TRBJ2-1; 9 positions match TRBD2. The CDR3 length is 15 residues. Germline V CDR1 and CDR2: SQVTM, ANQGSEA. With 6 bases clipped from V and 6 bases from J, the junction kept 12 bases outside the gene matches. CDR3 loop: CSVSKVLAGPNEQFF. DNA for the CDR3: TGCAGCGTGTCAAAGGTCCTAGCGGGACCCAATGAGCAGTTCTTC.

This clone was observed a handful of times. The rearrangement links TRBV6-5 to TRBJ2-1, with 9 bases matching TRBD2. With V trimmed by 5 bases and J by 7 bases, 9 bases remained unmatched. CDR3 length: 15 amino acids. Germline V gives CDR1 MNHEY, CDR2 SVGAGI. CDR3 bases: TGTGCCAGCAGTAACGTAGCGGGGGCCCGGAATGAGCAGTTCTTC. Its translation: CASSNVAGARNEQFF.

This chain links TRBV6-5 with TRBJ2-7; a possible D gene is TRBD1 (5 bases). The CDR3 is 13 amino acids. V lost 0 bases and J lost 3, with 6 bases in between. Looked up from germline, CDR1 is MNHEY and CDR2 is SVGAGI. This chain's CDR3 is CASSYSRVYEQYV. CDR3 in DNA: TGTGCCAGCAGTTACTCCAGGGTCTACGAGCAGTACGTC.

There are a few counts of this clone. The chain carries TRBV19 and TRBJ2-7, with D maybe TRBD1 (6 bases). Germline lookup yields CDR1 LNHDA and CDR2 SQIVND (reference sequence). The CDR3 contains 14 residues. The V end lost 2 bases, the J end lost 5 bases, and 13 bases lay between the germline ends. The CDR3 nucleotides read TGTGCCAGTAGTATAAGGGACAAGCAGGACGAGCAGTACTTC. This translates into CASSIRDKQDEQYF. The full variable domain, rest sourced from reference TRBV19 and TRBJ2-7, is DGGITQSPKYLFRKEGQNVTLSCEQNLNHDAMYWYRQDPGQGLRLIYYSQIVNDFQKGDIAEGYSVSREKKESFPLTVTSAQKNPTAFYLCASSIRDKQDEQYFGPGTRLTVT.

This clone turned up a few times. The chain carries TRBV11-1 and TRBJ2-7; D unclear. V was pared by 5 bases and J by 3 bases, with 11 bases between. CDR1 is SGHAT and CDR2 is FQDESV in the germline V gene (reference sequence). This CDR3 spans 13 amino acids. This CDR3 reads CASSLTNDYEQYF. The CDR3 DNA reads TGTGCCAGCAGCCTAACAAACGACTACGAGCAGTACTTC.

Points on this clone: The sample carries other DNA sequences with the same CDR3. The rearrangement joins TRBV29-1 to TRBJ1-4; the D is unclear. The V gene lost 7 bases and the J gene lost 6 bases, with 6 bases spanning the gap. Looked up from germline, CDR1 is SQVTM and CDR2 is ANQGSEA. CDR3 length: 10 residues. The CDR3 spells CSGGDEKLFF. The CDR3 DNA is TGCAGCGGCGGGGATGAAAAACTGTTTTTT.

The gene calls are TRBV27 and TRBJ1-3, with unresolved D. Looked up from germline, CDR1 is MNHEY and CDR2 is SMNVEV (reference sequence). Trimming pared 3 bases from V and 0 bases from J, leaving 12 bases between. This CDR3 comprises 16 residues. The chain's CDR3 is CASSLWAESSGNTIYF. For the CDR3, the DNA is TGTGCCAGCAGTTTGTGGGCAGAAAGCTCTGGAAACACCATATATTTT.

The chain joins TRBV2 to TRBJ2-3, with a weak D call TRBD2 (5 bases). The V end was cut by 6 bases, the J end by 3 bases, with 16 bases between. The CDR3 is made up of 15 amino acids. In germline, CDR1 is SNHLY, CDR2 FYNNEI. CDR3 residues: CASSKGSGKTDTQYF. In DNA, the CDR3 is TGTGCCAGCAGCAAGGGTTCCGGGAAGACAGATACGCAGTATTTT.